These 14 T cell receptor beta chains originate from one sample sequenced in a study of OX40 agonist ivuxolimab in advanced cancers. Here immunoSEQ multiplex PCR was the method, and the copy in TCRdb shows in-frame clones only, minus some. This sample has fewer than 140,000 clones, with roughly nine tenths found just once. Sequenced here: CD4+ or CD8+ T cells sorted from blood, sampled in a trial of the OX40 agonist ivuxolimab. These receptors were obtained from an adult with an advanced solid tumor such as melanoma, head and neck, liver or kidney cancer.

This chain links TRBV11-2 with TRBJ2-2, with D possibly being TRBD1 (5 bases). CDR3 size: 17 residues. Per the germline V gene, CDR1 is SGHAT and CDR2 is FQNNGV. V lost 2 bases, J lost 5 bases, and 18 bases lay in between. CDR3 coding DNA: TGTGCCAGCAGCTTACGAAGGGGCTGGGGAAGAACCGGGGAGCTGTTTTTT. Protein: CASSLRRGWGRTGELFF. The variable domain in full, with the rest retrieved from reference TRBV11-2 and TRBJ2-2, is EAGVAQSPRYKIIEKRQSVAFWCNPISGHATLYWYQQILGQGPKLLIQFQNNGVVDDSQLPKDRFSAERLKGVDSTLKIQPAKLEDSAVYLCASSLRRGWGRTGELFFGEGSRLTVL.

Only a few counts were recorded for this clone. V gene TRBV28 combines with J gene TRBJ1-5; D remains ambiguous. The CDR3 is 12 amino acids. Germline CDR1 reads MDHEN; CDR2 reads SYDVKM. Trimming stripped 3 bases from V and 7 bases from J, with 7 bases between. CDR3 in DNA: TGTGCCAGCAGTTTTAGTCTCCAGCCCCAGCATTTT. This encodes CASSFSLQPQHF.

The rearrangement uses TRBV7-9 and TRBJ2-5, with D perhaps assigned TRBD1 or TRBD2 (5 bases each). Germline CDR1 and CDR2: SEHNR and FQNEAQ (reference sequence). CDR3 length: 14 amino acids. V was shortened by 10 bases and J by 1 base, with 16 bases between the two germline ends. The CDR3 region has the DNA TGTGCCATCCGGACTCGGGACGCCCAAGAGACCCAGTACTTC. Translation: CAIRTRDAQETQYF.

The J gene is TRBJ1-4, the V gene TRBV28; D is ambiguous. The CDR3 totals 12 residues. V lost 6 bases to trimming and J lost 7 bases, with 9 bases between them. Germline CDR1 reads MDHEN; CDR2 reads SYDVKM. CDR3 sequence reads: CASRVVGEKLFF. DNA of the CDR3: TGTGCCAGCAGAGTAGTGGGTGAAAAACTGTTTTTT.

The J gene is TRBJ1-4, the V gene TRBV6-6; D is perhaps TRBD1 (5 bases). Germline CDR1 is MNHNY and CDR2 is SVGAGI (reference sequence). The CDR3 length is 14 residues. V was trimmed by 2 bases and J by 7 bases, leaving 11 bases between them. In nucleotides, the CDR3 is TGTGCCAGCAGTTACGGGGGATTGTCTGAAAAACTGTTTTTT. Translation: CASSYGGLSEKLFF.

V is TRBV15 and J is TRBJ1-2, with unresolved D. Trimming removed 3 bases at V and 4 bases at J, with 15 bases between. This CDR3 contains 15 residues. CDR1 and CDR2 (germline): LNHNV, YYDKDF (reference sequence). In nucleotides, the CDR3 is TGTGCCACCAGCAGCCCGGCGTCCCGGGCCTATGGCTACACCTTC. This sequence encodes CATSSPASRAYGYTF.

This clone was recorded only once. The V gene is TRBV18, the J gene TRBJ2-1, with 8 nucleotides matching TRBD1. The CDR3 totals 13 residues. CDR1 KGHSH and CDR2 LQKENI come from the germline V gene. The J segment lost 8 bases and the V segment lost 5 bases, leaving 5 bases of the junction unmatched. The CDR3 DNA sequence: TGTGCCAGCTCAAAAACAGGGGGGTATGAGCAGTTCTTC. Its protein product is CASSKTGGYEQFF.

The chain employs TRBV27 and TRBJ2-3; D possibly corresponds to TRBD1 (6 bases). The germline CDR1 and CDR2 sequences are MNHEY and SMNVEV (reference sequence). The CDR3 covers 17 residues. The V gene lost 1 base and the J gene lost 2 bases, with 16 bases spanning the gap. The CDR3 region has the DNA TGTGCCAGCAGTTTATTAGGGGGAAGCGCATCCACAGATACGCAGTATTTT. Encoded protein: CASSLLGGSASTDTQYF.

This clone was recorded once. This chain links TRBV5-4 with TRBJ2-5, with TRBD1 as a possible D gene (6 bases). The CDR3 totals 17 residues. CDR1 is SGHNT, CDR2 YYREEE, per germline (reference sequence). V lost 4 bases, J lost 2 bases, and 21 bases lay in between. DNA of the CDR3: TGTGCCAGCAGCCCCAACCCCCGACAGGTTGGGCAAGAGACCCAGTACTTC. Its translation is CASSPNPRQVGQETQYF.

The chain is built from TRBV27 and TRBJ2-5; possible D gene TRBD1, 6 bases. This CDR3 comprises 14 residues. Trimming left V 6 bases short and J 3 bases short, with 14 bases between. Per germline, CDR1 MNHEY and CDR2 SMNVEV (reference sequence). DNA for the CDR3: TGTGCCAGCAGAGACAGGCTAGGAGAAGAGACCCAGTACTTC. Its protein is CASRDRLGEETQYF.

The chain uses TRBV5-4 and TRBJ2-1; 7 bases map to TRBD2. V was clipped by 3 bases and J by 0 bases; unmatched bases: 3. The length of the CDR3 is 15 residues. In germline, CDR1 is SGHNT, CDR2 YYREEE (reference sequence). CDR3 nucleotides: TGTGCCAGCAGCTCCGGGACTACCTCCTACAATGAGCAGTTCTTC. Its translation is CASSSGTTSYNEQFF.

The J gene is TRBJ1-1, the V gene TRBV19; 8 bases are a match to TRBD1. Germline CDR1 is LNHDA and CDR2 is SQIVND (reference sequence). The junction had 8 bases not matched to a gene; V was cut back by 4 bases and J by 4 bases. This CDR3 spans 15 amino acids. For the CDR3, the DNA is TGTGCCAGTAGTAGCAAGACAGGGGCGAGCACTGAAGCTTTCTTT. This gives the protein CASSSKTGASTEAFF.

This chain links TRBV21-1 with TRBJ2-6; the D call TRBD2 from the table was never checked on the DNA. TRBV21-1 represents a pseudogene. The CDR3 is made up of 16 amino acids. The CDR3 protein is CASSKGAGTGANVLTF. The CDR3 bases are TGTGCCAGCAGCAAAGGTGCGGGGACTGGGGCCAACGTCCTGACTTTC.

CDR3 in amino acids: CASSVEGTGASGNTIYF. CDR3 DNA sequence: TGTGCCAGCAGCGTAGAGGGGACGGGGGCCTCTGGAAACACCATATATTTT. This chain links TRBV9 with TRBJ1-3, with D tentatively TRBD1 (6 bases). Per germline, CDR1 SGDLS and CDR2 YYNGEE. Trimming stripped 0 bases from V and 0 bases from J, with 13 bases between. This CDR3 region has 17 residues.